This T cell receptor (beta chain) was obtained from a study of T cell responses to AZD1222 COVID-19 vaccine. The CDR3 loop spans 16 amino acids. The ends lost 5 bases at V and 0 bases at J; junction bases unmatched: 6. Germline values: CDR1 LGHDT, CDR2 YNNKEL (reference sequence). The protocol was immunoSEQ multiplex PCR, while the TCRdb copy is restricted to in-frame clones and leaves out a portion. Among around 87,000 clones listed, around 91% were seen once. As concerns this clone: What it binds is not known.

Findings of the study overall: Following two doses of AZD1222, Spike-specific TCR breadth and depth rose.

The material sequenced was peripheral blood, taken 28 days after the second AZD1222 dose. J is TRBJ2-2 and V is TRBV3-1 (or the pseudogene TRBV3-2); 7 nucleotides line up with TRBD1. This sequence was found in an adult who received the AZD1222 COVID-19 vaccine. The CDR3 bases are TGTGCCAGCAGCGAGAGGGGGCCCACGAACACCGGGGAGCTGTTTTTT. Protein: CASSERGPTNTGELFF.